This T cell receptor (beta chain) was sequenced for a study of T cell responses to AZD1222 COVID-19 vaccine. Study-level points and caveats: Most donors were white British and more were female, and clonal diversity was possibly underestimated. Dominant CD4 TCR responses targeted spike regions 160-218 and 743-854. In all cases, repertoires were sampled only after the peak T cell response. Rises in breadth and depth of Spike-specific TCRs came after two AZD1222 doses.

Method: immunoSEQ multiplex PCR; TCRdb's copy keeps in-frame clones and lacks some. The sample carries tens of thousands of clones, 85% to 90% recorded once. Germline values: CDR1 MNHEY, CDR2 SMNVEV (reference sequence). The CDR3 runs 17 residues. J was trimmed by 3 bases and V by 6 bases; bases with no gene match: 9. As regards this clone: Its antigen is unknown.

This chain joins TRBV27 and TRBJ1-3; 12 bases are shared with TRBD1. The starting material was peripheral blood, obtained on day 0 of AZD1222 vaccination. The sequence derives from an adult in good health. CDR3 in amino acids: CASRPWDRGRYGNTIYF. DNA for the CDR3: TGTGCCAGCAGACCTTGGGACAGGGGGCGTTATGGAAACACCATATATTTT.